This entry concerns a single TCR beta chain. Its antigen is unidentified. The data stem from a study of shared clonotypes between healthy human individuals. Study-level points and caveats: Clonotype sharing across donors was expected to vary with sequencing depth.

Sequencing was performed with immunoSEQ multiplex PCR; in TCRdb, only in-frame clones are kept and a portion is missing. Of about 2 million clones in the sample, roughly 94% were seen once. The germline V gene has CDR1 SQVTM and CDR2 ANQGSEA. V was shortened by 0 bases and J by 3 bases, with 4 bases between the two germline ends. This CDR3 spans 12 amino acids. This sequence originates from a man aged 18 to 29 in good health. Sequenced material: naive CD4+ T cells sorted from blood. The subset: CD45RA+ positively selected. This chain joins TRBV29-1 and TRBJ2-3; D call uncertain. For the CDR3, the DNA is TGCAGCGTTGAAGATTGGACAGATACGCAGTATTTT. Translating it yields CSVEDWTDTQYF.